The 27 T cell receptor beta chains presented below share a single source sample, sequenced in a study of cytomegalovirus exposure and HLA in healthy donors. Amplification used 60 Vbeta primers and 13 Jbeta primers. Repertoires were generated with immunoSEQ multiplex PCR, while TCRdb's copy carries only in-frame clones and drops some. The data contain 200,000 or so clones, more than 60% of them seen just once; the ten biggest clones take up 0.22%. The specimen was PBMCs. Receptor source: a girl aged 2-10 years in good health and CMV-seronegative.

This chain connects TRBV4-1 to TRBJ2-5, with TRBD2 matching over 9 bases. Trimming took 8 bases from V and 3 from J; bases not matched to a gene: 7. The V gene's germline CDR1 is MGHRA and CDR2 YSYEKL. CDR3 length: 14 residues. The CDR3 DNA sequence: TGCGCCAGCCGGGCTAGCGGGGCAGAAGAGACCCAGTACTTC. Encoded protein: CASRASGAEETQYF.

This chain links TRBV5-1 with TRBJ2-7, with a possible D match to TRBD2 (6 bases). This CDR3 has 14 residues. The V gene lost 3 bases and the J gene lost 4 bases, with 14 bases spanning the gap. Germline lookup yields CDR1 SGHRS and CDR2 YFSETQ. CDR3 in amino acids: CASSWGTFRYEQYF. CDR3 coding DNA: TGCGCCAGCAGCTGGGGGACTTTCCGGTACGAGCAGTACTTC. Full variable domain (missing parts from reference TRBV5-1 and TRBJ2-7): KAGVTQTPRYLIKTRGQQVTLSCSPISGHRSVSWYQQTPGQGLQFLFEYFSETQRNKGNFPGRFSGRQFSNSRSEMNVSTLELGDSALYLCASSWGTFRYEQYFGPGTRLTVT.

J is TRBJ2-7 and V is TRBV27; tentatively, D is TRBD1 (6 bases). Trimming took 6 bases from V and 1 from J, leaving 13 bases between them. Germline loops: CDR1 MNHEY, CDR2 SMNVEV (reference sequence). The CDR3 has 14 residues. CDR3 DNA: TGTGCCAGCAGCCCACGGACAGCTTCCTACGAGCAGTACTTC. Translating it yields CASSPRTASYEQYF.

CDR3 sequence reads: CASRKAGTHSYEQYF. The DNA of the CDR3 is TGTGCCAGCAGGAAAGCTGGGACACACTCCTACGAGCAGTACTTC. The chain recombines TRBV6-5 with TRBJ2-7, with a weak D call TRBD1 (6 bases). Germline V gene sequence: CDR1 MNHEY, CDR2 SVGAGI. The V end lost 6 bases, the J end lost 0 bases, and 15 bases lay between the germline ends. The CDR3 runs to 15 residues.

The genes are TRBV6-5 and TRBJ1-2; no firm D call. Germline V gives CDR1 MNHEY, CDR2 SVGAGI. The CDR3 sequence is 14 residues long. Trimming removed 0 bases from V and 6 bases from J, with 11 bases in between. The DNA of the CDR3 is TGTGCCAGCAGTTACTCGACGGGGAGAAATGGCTACACCTTC. This translates into CASSYSTGRNGYTF.

The chain couples TRBV19 to TRBJ1-2; 8 bases align to TRBD1. V dropped 4 bases and J dropped 3; count of bases not matched to a gene: 4. CDR3 length equals 14 residues. The germline V gene has CDR1 LNHDA and CDR2 SQIVND (reference sequence). The CDR3 spells CASSNGQGHYGYTF. The CDR3 nucleotides read TGTGCCAGTAGTAATGGACAGGGCCACTATGGCTACACCTTC.

The rearrangement links TRBV10-1 to TRBJ2-7, with TRBD2 identical over 8 bases. The CDR3 totals 14 residues. Losses at the gene ends were 2 bases for V and 3 bases for J; bases not matched to a gene: 3. CDR1 and CDR2 (germline): WNHNN, SYGVQD (reference sequence). CDR3 in DNA: TGCGCCAGCAGTGAGCGGGAGGGTTACTACGAGCAGTACTTC. Its protein product is CASSEREGYYEQYF.

V gene TRBV12-2 combines with J gene TRBJ2-4; the tabulated D call, TRBD1, remains unverified against the DNA. TRBV12-2 is a recognized pseudogene. This CDR3 contains 16 residues. CDR3 in amino acids: CASRPPTVTPPNIQYF. The CDR3 coding sequence is TGTGCAAGTCGCCCACCGACAGTAACGCCTCCCAACATTCAGTACTTC.

This chain connects TRBV19 to TRBJ2-3; TRBD2 aligns across 12 bases. The CDR3 length is 16 residues. V lost 10 bases and J lost 2; bases outside the gene matches: 10. Germline V gives CDR1 LNHDA, CDR2 SQIVND (reference sequence). The CDR3, as DNA: TGTGCCACGACTAGCGGGAGAGGAGGGACCACAGATACGCAGTATTTT. It is translated as CATTSGRGGTTDTQYF.

The chain is built from TRBV19 and TRBJ2-7; TRBD2 might be the D (5 bases). Germline V gene sequence: CDR1 LNHDA, CDR2 SQIVND (reference sequence). V was pared by 3 bases and J by 0 bases, with 21 bases between. This CDR3 is 18 amino acids long. CDR3 sequence (DNA): TGTGCCAGTAGTATCTGGGGTTCGAGCGGTAAATTCTCCTACGAGCAGTACTTC. It translates to CASSIWGSSGKFSYEQYF. The variable domain in full, completed from reference TRBV19 and TRBJ2-7, reads DGGITQSPKYLFRKEGQNVTLSCEQNLNHDAMYWYRQDPGQGLRLIYYSQIVNDFQKGDIAEGYSVSREKKESFPLTVTSAQKNPTAFYLCASSIWGSSGKFSYEQYFGPGTRLTVT.

This chain links TRBV5-1 with TRBJ2-1; D is unresolved. Germline V gene lookup returns CDR1 SGHRS and CDR2 YFSETQ. Trimming took 0 bases from V and 0 from J, leaving 10 bases between them. The CDR3 spans 16 residues. The CDR3 region is CASSLGVGSSYNEQFF. In DNA form, the CDR3 reads TGCGCCAGCAGCTTGGGGGTGGGCAGCTCCTACAATGAGCAGTTCTTC.

The chain recombines TRBV6-5 with TRBJ1-2; D call uncertain. Germline V lookup: CDR1 MNHEY, CDR2 SVGAGI. There are 15 residues in the CDR3. V gave up 4 bases and J gave up 5 bases, with 17 bases separating them. The CDR3 loop is CASSSSWRSLYGYTF. CDR3 nucleotides: TGTGCCAGCAGTTCCTCCTGGAGGAGTCTATATGGCTACACCTTC.

V is TRBV6-6 and J is TRBJ2-1; D unresolved. V shed 2 bases and J shed 0 bases, with 8 bases lying between them. The CDR3 contains 15 residues. Germline-derived CDR1 and CDR2 are MNHNY and SVGAGI (reference sequence). The DNA for the CDR3 is TGTGCCAGCAGTTACGATTTTAGCTCCTACAATGAGCAGTTCTTC. Translation gives CASSYDFSSYNEQFF.

The CDR3 sequence is CASSVARLGPGNEQFF. The CDR3 nucleotides read TGTGCCAGCAGCGTAGCCCGACTAGGTCCGGGCAATGAGCAGTTCTTC. The V gene is TRBV9, the J gene TRBJ2-1, with D possibly matching TRBD2 (6 bases). The V end lost 0 bases, the J end lost 6 bases, and 16 bases lay between the germline ends. The CDR3 length is 16 residues. Germline V gene sequence: CDR1 SGDLS, CDR2 YYNGEE.

The rearrangement joins TRBV9 to TRBJ1-1; perhaps TRBD1 as D (5 bases). Germline V gene lookup returns CDR1 SGDLS and CDR2 YYNGEE. This CDR3 is 14 amino acids long. The V end was cut by 0 bases, the J end by 6 bases, with 12 bases between. This CDR3 reads CASSVGSRAAEAFF. In nucleotides, the CDR3 is TGTGCCAGCAGCGTAGGATCCAGGGCAGCTGAAGCTTTCTTT.

This chain connects TRBV4-1 to TRBJ1-5; D not resolved. Trimming stripped 4 bases from V and 3 bases from J, with 7 bases between. The CDR3 runs 13 residues. Germline V gene lookup returns CDR1 MGHRA and CDR2 YSYEKL. CDR3 loop: CASSLSVNQPQHF. In DNA form, the CDR3 reads TGCGCCAGCAGCCTATCGGTCAATCAGCCCCAGCATTTT.

The J gene is TRBJ1-2, the V gene TRBV11-3; 9 bases are a match to TRBD1. Germline CDR1 SGHNT, CDR2 YENEEA. Germline trimming cut 5 bases from V and 10 bases from J; bases unmatched to any gene: 17. This CDR3 spans 16 amino acids. The CDR3 bases are TGTGCCAGCAGCCCTCAGCGGGACAGGGAGGGGGATGACTACACCTTC. Translated, it gives CASSPQRDREGDDYTF.

This clone was detected once. The chain joins TRBV5-1 to TRBJ2-7; possible D gene TRBD1, 6 bases. Trimming shortened V by 2 bases and J by 2 bases, and 11 bases separated the two germline ends. Germline V gives CDR1 SGHRS, CDR2 YFSETQ. This CDR3 comprises 14 residues. The CDR3 DNA sequence: TGCGCCAGCAGCTTTCTACAGGGAACCTACGAGCAGTACTTC. Amino acids: CASSFLQGTYEQYF.

The gene calls are TRBV7-2 and TRBJ2-1; D may be TRBD2 (5 bases). CDR1 SGHTA and CDR2 FQGNSA come from the germline V gene. V lost 5 bases, J lost 4 bases, and 18 bases lay in between. This CDR3 spans 16 amino acids. The CDR3: CASSPLSGIFYNEQFF. The CDR3 bases are TGTGCCAGCAGCCCTCTGAGCGGAATATTTTACAATGAGCAGTTCTTC.

The rearrangement joins TRBV7-8 to TRBJ2-7, with 9 bases lining up with TRBD2. Trimming at V came to 2 bases and at J to 5 bases, leaving 7 bases not matched to a gene. Looked up from germline, CDR1 is SGHVS and CDR2 is FQNEAQ. The CDR3 length is 15 residues. In nucleotides, the CDR3 is TGTGCCAGCAGCTTATTAGCGGGAGTATACAACGAGCAGTACTTC. This codes for CASSLLAGVYNEQYF.

The rearrangement uses TRBV6-4 and TRBJ2-3; tentatively, D is TRBD2 (6 bases). This CDR3 has 15 residues. V lost 5 bases and J 1 base, leaving 13 bases between the germline ends. CDR1 and CDR2 from the germline V gene are MRHNA and SNTAGT. The CDR3 region is CASSRAPGGTDTQYF. CDR3 DNA: TGTGCCAGCAGTCGTGCCCCGGGAGGCACAGATACGCAGTATTTT.

This clone was detected once. The V call is TRBV5-4, the J call TRBJ1-2; possible D gene TRBD1, 5 bases. In germline, CDR1 is SGHNT, CDR2 YYREEE (reference sequence). The CDR3 spans 17 residues. V was trimmed by 1 base and J by 2 bases, leaving 18 bases between them. CDR3 residues: CASSLKGGTGGNYGYTF. The CDR3 DNA is TGTGCCAGCAGCTTGAAGGGCGGGACTGGGGGGAACTATGGCTACACCTTC.

This chain connects TRBV25-1 to TRBJ1-4; TRBD1 matches 8 bases. This CDR3 is built from 16 residues. Germline-derived CDR1 and CDR2 are MGHDK and SYGVNS. The V and J ends lost 3 bases and 5 bases, in that order; junction bases with no gene match: 8. The CDR3 loop reads CASSDPGQGRNEKLFF. The CDR3 coding sequence is TGTGCCAGCAGTGACCCAGGACAGGGCCGAAATGAAAAACTGTTTTTT.

The chain is built from TRBV14 and TRBJ2-7; tentative D call: TRBD2 (5 bases). The V end lost 4 bases, the J end lost 3 bases, and 19 bases lay between the germline ends. Looked up from germline, CDR1 is SGHDN and CDR2 is FVKESK. The CDR3 extends over 16 amino acids. CDR3 sequence reads: CASSPLLGGYFYEQYF. The CDR3 DNA reads as TGTGCCAGCAGCCCTTTACTTGGCGGGTACTTCTACGAGCAGTACTTC.

The chain links TRBV27 to TRBJ1-2; D remains unclear. This CDR3 is built from 16 residues. The germline V gene encodes CDR1 MNHEY and CDR2 SMNVEV (reference sequence). V was pared by 5 bases and J by 4 bases, with 20 bases between. The CDR3 DNA is TGTGCCAGCAGTCCCTCCCGGTCGACAAATATCTATGGCTACACCTTC. Protein product: CASSPSRSTNIYGYTF.

The chain has TRBV7-9 and TRBJ2-2, with TRBD1 identical over 8 bases. Germline CDR1 and CDR2: SEHNR and FQNEAQ (reference sequence). This CDR3 region has 16 residues. The junction had 7 bases not matched to a gene; V was cut back by 1 base and J by 6 bases. CDR3 bases: TGTGCCAGCAGCTTAGTTGGGACAGGCCTCTCCGGGGAGCTGTTTTTT. Its protein product is CASSLVGTGLSGELFF. The complete variable domain, with remaining parts taken from reference TRBV7-9 and TRBJ2-2, reads DTGVSQNPRHKITKRGQNVTFRCDPISEHNRLYWYRQTLGQGPEFLTYFQNEAQLEKSRLLSDRFSAERPKGSFSTLEIQRTEQGDSAMYLCASSLVGTGLSGELFFGEGSRLTVL.

V gene TRBV12-5 combines with J gene TRBJ2-7; D is perhaps TRBD1 (5 bases). The CDR3 has 14 residues. Trimming pared 0 bases from V and 6 bases from J, leaving 12 bases between. Germline V gene sequence: CDR1 LGHNT, CDR2 FRNRAP. CDR3 sequence reads: CASGLVQGSGEQYF. In nucleotides, the CDR3 is TGTGCTAGTGGTTTGGTGCAGGGATCCGGCGAGCAGTACTTC.